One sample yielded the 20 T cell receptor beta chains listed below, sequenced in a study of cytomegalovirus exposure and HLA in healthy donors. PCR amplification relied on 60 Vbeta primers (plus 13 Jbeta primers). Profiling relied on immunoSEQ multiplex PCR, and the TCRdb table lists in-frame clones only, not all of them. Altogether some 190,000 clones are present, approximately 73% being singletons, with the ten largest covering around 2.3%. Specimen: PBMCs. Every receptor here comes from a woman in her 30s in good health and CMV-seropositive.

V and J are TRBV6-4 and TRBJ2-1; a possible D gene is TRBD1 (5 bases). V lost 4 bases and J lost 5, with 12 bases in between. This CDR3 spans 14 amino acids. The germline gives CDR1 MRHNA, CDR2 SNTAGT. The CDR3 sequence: CASSAQQDHNEQFF. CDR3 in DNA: TGTGCCAGCAGTGCCCAACAGGACCACAATGAGCAGTTCTTC.

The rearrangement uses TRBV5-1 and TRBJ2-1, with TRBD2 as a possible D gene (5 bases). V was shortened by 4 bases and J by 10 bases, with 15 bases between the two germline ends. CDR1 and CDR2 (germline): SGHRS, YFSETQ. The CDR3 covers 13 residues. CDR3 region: CASSAQQGGEQFF. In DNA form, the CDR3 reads TGCGCCAGCAGCGCCCAACAAGGAGGCGAGCAGTTCTTC.

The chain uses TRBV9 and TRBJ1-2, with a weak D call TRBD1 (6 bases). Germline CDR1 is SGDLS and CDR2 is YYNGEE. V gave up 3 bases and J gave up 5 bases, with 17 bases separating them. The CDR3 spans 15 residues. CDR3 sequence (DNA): TGTGCCAGCAGCGAGGGGGACACCGGTGGGTATGGCTACACCTTC. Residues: CASSEGDTGGYGYTF.

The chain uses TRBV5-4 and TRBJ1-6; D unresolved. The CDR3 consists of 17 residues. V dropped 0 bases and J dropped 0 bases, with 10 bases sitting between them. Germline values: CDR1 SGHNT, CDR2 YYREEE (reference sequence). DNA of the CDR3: TGTGCCAGCAGCTTGGGCGGCGGAGGCTCCTATAATTCACCCCTCCACTTT. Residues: CASSLGGGGSYNSPLHF.

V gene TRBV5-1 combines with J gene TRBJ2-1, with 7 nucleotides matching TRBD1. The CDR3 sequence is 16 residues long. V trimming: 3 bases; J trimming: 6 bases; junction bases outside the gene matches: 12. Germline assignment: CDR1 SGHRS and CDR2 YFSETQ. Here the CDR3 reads CASSSYRDSLSNEQFF. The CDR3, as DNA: TGCGCCAGCAGCTCCTACCGGGACAGCCTGTCCAATGAGCAGTTCTTC.

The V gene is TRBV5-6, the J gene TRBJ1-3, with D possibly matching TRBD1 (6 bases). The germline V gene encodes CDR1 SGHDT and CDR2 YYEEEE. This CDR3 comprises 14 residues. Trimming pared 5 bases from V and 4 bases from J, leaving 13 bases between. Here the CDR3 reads CASSEPGHGNTIYF. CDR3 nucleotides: TGTGCCAGCAGTGAGCCGGGACACGGAAACACCATATATTTT.

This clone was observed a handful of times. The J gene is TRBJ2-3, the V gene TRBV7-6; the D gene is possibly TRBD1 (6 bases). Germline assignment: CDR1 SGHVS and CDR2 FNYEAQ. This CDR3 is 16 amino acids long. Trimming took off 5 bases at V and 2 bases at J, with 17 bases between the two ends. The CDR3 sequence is CASSLLPGHYTDTQYF. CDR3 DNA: TGTGCCAGCAGCCTGCTCCCGGGACACTACACAGATACGCAGTATTTT.

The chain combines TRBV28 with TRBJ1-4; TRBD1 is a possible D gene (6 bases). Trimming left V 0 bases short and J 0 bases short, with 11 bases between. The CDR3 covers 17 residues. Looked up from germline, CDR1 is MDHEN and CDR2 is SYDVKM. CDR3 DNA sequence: TGTGCCAGCAGTTTATGGGGGGCGGGTTCAACTAATGAAAAACTGTTTTTT. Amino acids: CASSLWGAGSTNEKLFF.

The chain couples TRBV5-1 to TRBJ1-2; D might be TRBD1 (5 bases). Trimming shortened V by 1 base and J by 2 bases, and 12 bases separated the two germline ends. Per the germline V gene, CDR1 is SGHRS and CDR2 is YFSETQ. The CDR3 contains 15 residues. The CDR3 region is CASSLHNQGNYGYTF. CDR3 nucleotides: TGCGCCAGCAGCTTGCACAACCAGGGCAACTATGGCTACACCTTC. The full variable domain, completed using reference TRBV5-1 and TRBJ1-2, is KAGVTQTPRYLIKTRGQQVTLSCSPISGHRSVSWYQQTPGQGLQFLFEYFSETQRNKGNFPGRFSGRQFSNSRSEMNVSTLELGDSALYLCASSLHNQGNYGYTFGSGTRLTVV.

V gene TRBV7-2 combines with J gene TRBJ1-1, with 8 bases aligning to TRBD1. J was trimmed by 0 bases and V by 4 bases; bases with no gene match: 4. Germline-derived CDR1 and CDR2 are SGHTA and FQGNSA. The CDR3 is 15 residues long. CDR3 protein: CASSWRTGLNTEAFF. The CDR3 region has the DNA TGTGCCAGCAGCTGGCGGACAGGGTTGAACACTGAAGCTTTCTTT.

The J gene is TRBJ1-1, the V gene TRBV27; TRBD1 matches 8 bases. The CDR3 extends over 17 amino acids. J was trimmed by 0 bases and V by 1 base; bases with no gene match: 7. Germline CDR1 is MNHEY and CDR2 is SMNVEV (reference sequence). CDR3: CASSLYVRTGLNTEAFF. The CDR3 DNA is TGTGCCAGCAGTTTATACGTGCGGACAGGGCTGAACACTGAAGCTTTCTTT.

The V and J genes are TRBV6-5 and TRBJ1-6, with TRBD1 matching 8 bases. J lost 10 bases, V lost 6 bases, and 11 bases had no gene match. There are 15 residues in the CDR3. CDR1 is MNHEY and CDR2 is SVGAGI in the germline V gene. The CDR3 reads CASSSTGQGVSPLHF. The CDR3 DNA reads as TGTGCCAGCAGCTCCACAGGACAGGGCGTCTCACCCCTCCACTTT.

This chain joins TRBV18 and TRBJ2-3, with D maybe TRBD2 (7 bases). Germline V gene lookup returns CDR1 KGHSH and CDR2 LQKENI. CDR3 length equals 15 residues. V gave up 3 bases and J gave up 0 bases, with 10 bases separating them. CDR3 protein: CASSPRGASTDTQYF. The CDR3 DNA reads TGTGCCAGCTCACCCCGGGGGGCTAGCACAGATACGCAGTATTTT. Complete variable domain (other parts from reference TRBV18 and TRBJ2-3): NAGVMQNPRHLVRRRGQEARLRCSPMKGHSHVYWYRQLPEEGLKFMVYLQKENIIDESGMPKERFSAEFPKEGPSILRIQQVVRGDSAAYFCASSPRGASTDTQYFGPGTRLTVL.

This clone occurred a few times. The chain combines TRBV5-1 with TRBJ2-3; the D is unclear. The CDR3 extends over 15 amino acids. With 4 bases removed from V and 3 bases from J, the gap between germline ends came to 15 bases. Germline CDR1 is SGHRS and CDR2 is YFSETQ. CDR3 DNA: TGCGCCAGCAGCCCCCGACAATTAGGTACAGATACGCAGTATTTT. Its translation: CASSPRQLGTDTQYF.

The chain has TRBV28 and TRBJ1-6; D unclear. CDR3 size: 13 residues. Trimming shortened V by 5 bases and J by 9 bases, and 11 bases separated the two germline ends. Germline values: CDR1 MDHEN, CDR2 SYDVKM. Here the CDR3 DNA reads TGTGCCAGCAGTCGGGTAGGAATTTCACCCCTCCACTTT. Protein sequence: CASSRVGISPLHF.

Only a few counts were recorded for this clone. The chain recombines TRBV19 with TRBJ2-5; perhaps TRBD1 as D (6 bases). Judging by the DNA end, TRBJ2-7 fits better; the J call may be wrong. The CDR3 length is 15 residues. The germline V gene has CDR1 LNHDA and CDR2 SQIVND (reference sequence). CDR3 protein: CASSTQGLNSYEQYF. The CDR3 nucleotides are TGTGCCAGTAGTACCCAGGGGCTCAACTCCTACGAGCAGTACTTC.

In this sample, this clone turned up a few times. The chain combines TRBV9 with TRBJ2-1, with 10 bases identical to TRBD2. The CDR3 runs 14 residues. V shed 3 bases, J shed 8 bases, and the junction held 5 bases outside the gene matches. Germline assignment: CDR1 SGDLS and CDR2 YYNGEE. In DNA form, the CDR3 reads TGTGCCAGCAGCGAGCGGGGGGGCCACGATGAGCAGTTCTTC. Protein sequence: CASSERGGHDEQFF.

The CDR3 here is CASSLTFYEQYF. CDR3 nucleotides: TGTGCCAGCAGCTTGACTTTCTACGAGCAGTACTTC. This chain joins TRBV5-5 and TRBJ2-7; the D is unclear. Per the germline V gene, CDR1 is SGHKS and CDR2 is YYEKEE (reference sequence). V was cut by 1 base and J by 3 bases, with 5 bases left in between. The CDR3 extends over 12 amino acids. Complete variable domain (other parts from reference TRBV5-5 and TRBJ2-7): DAGVTQSPTHLIKTRGQQVTLRCSPISGHKSVSWYQQVLGQGPQFIFQYYEKEERGRGNFPDRFSARQFPNYSSELNVNALLLGDSALYLCASSLTFYEQYFGPGTRLTVT.

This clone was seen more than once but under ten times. This chain's CDR3 is CASSQERRGGPTDTQYF. The DNA of the CDR3 is TGTGCCAGCAGCCAAGAAAGAAGGGGGGGCCCAACAGATACGCAGTATTTT. The chain combines TRBV4-2 with TRBJ2-3; D is perhaps TRBD2 (7 bases). This CDR3 spans 17 amino acids. With 0 bases removed from V and 3 bases from J, the gap between germline ends came to 16 bases. CDR1 is LGHNA and CDR2 is YNFKEQ in the germline V gene.

Written as DNA, the CDR3 is TGTGCCAGCAGCCTAGGGGGGCTAGGTCAGCCCCAGCATTTT. Encoded protein: CASSLGGLGQPQHF. The J gene is TRBJ1-5, the V gene TRBV7-2; possible D gene TRBD1, 6 bases. CDR1 is SGHTA and CDR2 is FQGNSA in the germline V gene. V gave up 5 bases and J gave up 6 bases, with 14 bases separating them. The CDR3 consists of 14 residues. Together with reference TRBV7-2 and TRBJ1-5, the CDR3 gives the full variable domain: GAGVSQSPSNKVTEKGKDVELRCDPISGHTALYWYRQSLGQGLEFLIYFQGNSAPDKSGLPSDRFSAERTGGSVSTLTIQRTQQEDSAVYLCASSLGGLGQPQHFGDGTRLSIL.